This paragraph reports one T cell receptor (beta chain). Its target is unknown. This record belongs to a study of cytomegalovirus exposure and HLA in healthy donors. Whole-study context: An earlier analysis identified some 110 million unique TCR beta sequences in about 179 million T cells. Study-level results: Cytomegalovirus association was assigned to more than 150 TCR beta chains. High specificity and sensitivity for cytomegalovirus status were reported for the classifier. About 90% or about 30% of the time was how often most TCR beta V segments were productive, according to an earlier analysis.

It was with 60 Vbeta and 13 Jbeta primers that the PCR ran. Clones were read by immunoSEQ multiplex PCR, and TCRdb kept only the in-frame ones, dropping some. This sample has about 110,000 clones, with around 81% found just once. The CDR3 loop spans 12 amino acids. V lost 1 base to trimming and J lost 6 bases, with 7 bases between them. Germline V gives CDR1 SGHTA, CDR2 FQGNSA. This TCR derives from a young woman in good health and CMV-seronegative. The rearrangement links TRBV7-2 to TRBJ2-7; no reliable D call. Material for sequencing was PBMCs. The CDR3 DNA is TGTGCCAGCAGCTTAGTCCTCTCCGAGCAGTACTTC. Residues: CASSLVLSEQYF.